This entry concerns a single T cell receptor (beta chain). This sample stems from a study of CD8 T cells in Susac syndrome. RNA in amounts of roughly 0.5 to 1 ug was reverse transcribed with random hexamers. Multiplex immunoSEQ PCR targeted 54 Vbeta and 13 Jbeta TCR beta segments. TCRdb used MiXCR to reprocess the immunoSEQ multiplex PCR reads, holding one entry per CDR3 protein. Counted here are 150,000 to 200,000 distinct CDR3 sequences, approximately 93% occurring once; the ten biggest clones make up over 0.08%. The authors sequenced TCR beta from blood CD8+ and CD4+ T cells. Treatment-naive patients with stable or active relapsing-remitting disease were the multiple sclerosis controls. The CDR3 extends over 12 amino acids. Trimming removed 3 bases at V and 5 bases at J, with 7 bases between.

The TCR was taken from a human donor with multiple sclerosis. The sample consisted of CD4+ T cells from PBMCs. V and J are TRBV12-3 or TRBV12-4 and TRBJ1-2; D is unresolved. The CDR3 region has the DNA TGTGCCAGCAGTTTCGCAGGATATGGCTACACCTTC. It specifies CASSFAGYGYTF.